Sequencing of this T cell receptor (beta chain) was carried out in a study of radiotherapy plus CTLA-4 blockade in lung cancer. Study-wide results and caveats: Strongest reported response predictors: early blood clone changes and post-radiation interferon-beta. Radiotherapy was combined with ipilimumab, and tumor-derived TCR clones then expanded in blood.

Generated by immunoSEQ multiplex PCR, the TCRdb table keeps only in-frame clones and is missing some. This sample has roughly 120,000 clones; roughly 86% occur once, and the top ten carry about 3.3%. Each patient with chemo-refractory metastatic non-small-cell lung cancer was treated with focal radiation plus CTLA-4 blockade using ipilimumab. The CDR3 extends over 17 amino acids. From germline, CDR1 is SNHLY and CDR2 FYNNEI. Trimming pared 3 bases from V and 5 bases from J, leaving 22 bases between. As concerns this clone: Its antigen is unidentified.

The chain is built from TRBV2 and TRBJ2-5; weak D call: TRBD2 (6 bases). This sample comprised peripheral blood, obtained from a patient treated with radiotherapy plus ipilimumab. The TCR originated in a human donor with non-small cell lung cancer that progressed on radiotherapy plus ipilimumab. Some clones in this sample may be carry-over from other donors' samples. This CDR3 is CASSDGSGRPVLETQYF. The CDR3 DNA follows: TGTGCCAGCAGTGATGGTAGCGGACGCCCGGTCTTGGAGACCCAGTACTTC.